These 27 T cell receptor beta chains share one sample of origin, sequenced in a study of cytomegalovirus exposure and HLA in healthy donors. PCR involved 60 Vbeta and 13 Jbeta primers. Method: immunoSEQ multiplex PCR; TCRdb's copy keeps in-frame clones and lacks some. The sample has about 130,000 clones, around 80% seen once. Sequencing input: PBMCs. These receptor sequences come from a female donor in good health and CMV-seronegative.

The chain combines TRBV7-9 with TRBJ1-2, with no clear D. The CDR3 sequence is 14 residues long. Trimming removed 1 base at V and 8 bases at J, with 14 bases between. Germline-derived CDR1 and CDR2 are SEHNR and FQNEAQ (reference sequence). Written as DNA, the CDR3 is TGTGCCAGCAGCTTAGGCGGCGGGCTTGAGGGCTACACCTTC. This encodes CASSLGGGLEGYTF.

J is TRBJ2-4 and V is TRBV9; 11 bases are shared with TRBD2. The ends lost 0 bases at V and 9 bases at J; junction bases unmatched: 8. Germline values: CDR1 SGDLS, CDR2 YYNGEE. The CDR3 extends over 16 amino acids. DNA of the CDR3: TGTGCCAGCAGCGTAGATAGCGGGAGGGCCGAGGTCATTCAGTACTTC. Translation gives CASSVDSGRAEVIQYF.

The chain couples TRBV4-1 to TRBJ2-1, with D possibly matching TRBD1 (6 bases). CDR1 and CDR2 from the germline V gene are MGHRA and YSYEKL. V was cut by 5 bases and J by 0 bases, with 11 bases left in between. The CDR3 has 15 amino acids. CDR3 coding DNA: TGCGCCAGCAGCTCGGACAGCGCCTCCTACAATGAGCAGTTCTTC. Amino acids: CASSSDSASYNEQFF.

V gene TRBV19 combines with J gene TRBJ2-7, with 7 nucleotides matching TRBD2. There are 15 residues in the CDR3. The V gene end was trimmed by 3 bases and the J gene end by 0 bases; junction bases not matched to a gene: 5. The germline V gene encodes CDR1 LNHDA and CDR2 SQIVND (reference sequence). This chain's CDR3 is CASSIGLAASYEQYF. The CDR3 nucleotides read TGTGCCAGTAGTATCGGCCTAGCGGCCTCCTACGAGCAGTACTTC. The whole variable domain, filled in from reference TRBV19 and TRBJ2-7, reads DGGITQSPKYLFRKEGQNVTLSCEQNLNHDAMYWYRQDPGQGLRLIYYSQIVNDFQKGDIAEGYSVSREKKESFPLTVTSAQKNPTAFYLCASSIGLAASYEQYFGPGTRLTVT.

This chain uses TRBV7-9 with TRBJ2-3; D may be TRBD2 (6 bases). The CDR3 runs to 18 residues. The ends were cut back, 5 bases at V and 8 bases at J, with 29 bases in the middle. Germline assignment: CDR1 SEHNR and CDR2 FQNEAQ (reference sequence). This chain's CDR3 is CASSRKTGTLETKGTQYF. The CDR3 DNA is TGTGCCAGCAGCCGTAAAACCGGGACTCTCGAAACGAAGGGTACGCAGTATTTT.

V gene TRBV30 combines with J gene TRBJ1-6; 7 positions match TRBD1. Trimming cost V 0 bases and J 10 bases; bases outside gene matches: 9. This CDR3 region has 15 residues. Germline assignment: CDR1 GTSNPN and CDR2 SVGIG (reference sequence). Written as DNA, the CDR3 is TGTGCCTGGAGTGTACGTCGACAGGGTAAATCACCCCTCCACTTT. Its translation is CAWSVRRQGKSPLHF.

Notes on this clone: This same CDR3 is encoded by further DNA sequences in the sample. V usage is TRBV28 and J usage is TRBJ1-1; D is perhaps TRBD1 (6 bases). The V end was cut by 6 bases, the J end by 4 bases, with 18 bases between. The CDR3 length is 15 residues. Germline assignment: CDR1 MDHEN and CDR2 SYDVKM. The chain's CDR3 is CASRDGQLSPTEAFF. DNA for the CDR3: TGTGCCAGCAGAGACGGACAGCTGTCGCCCACTGAAGCTTTCTTT.

This clone was found a few times. The chain joins TRBV6-5 to TRBJ2-1; 7 bases are a match to TRBD2. In germline, CDR1 is MNHEY, CDR2 SVGAGI. V was clipped by 6 bases and J by 3 bases; unmatched bases: 8. This CDR3 has 15 residues. This CDR3 reads CASRTSGMRYNEQFF. CDR3 in DNA: TGTGCCAGCAGGACCAGCGGGATGCGCTACAATGAGCAGTTCTTC.

CDR3: CAISDGTSGYNEQFF. In DNA, the CDR3 is TGTGCCATCAGTGACGGGACTAGCGGATACAATGAGCAGTTCTTC. V usage is TRBV10-3 and J usage is TRBJ2-1; 11 positions agree with TRBD2. The CDR3 covers 15 residues. After removal of 3 bases from V and 4 bases from J, the junction contained 2 bases not matched to a gene. CDR1 is ENHRY, CDR2 SYGVKD, per germline.

The gene calls are TRBV30 and TRBJ1-1, with 7 nucleotides matching TRBD1. Germline V CDR1 and CDR2: GTSNPN, SVGIG (reference sequence). The CDR3 runs to 13 residues. V was clipped by 5 bases and J by 4 bases; unmatched bases: 7. CDR3 bases: TGTGCCTGGGTCGGACAGGCGGGCACTGAAGCTTTCTTT. Amino acid sequence: CAWVGQAGTEAFF.

For this clone: In the same sample, other DNA sequences code for this CDR3. The chain combines TRBV10-3 with TRBJ1-1, with D unresolved. Germline CDR1 reads ENHRY; CDR2 reads SYGVKD. The CDR3 totals 12 residues. The V end was cut by 2 bases, the J end by 4 bases, with 5 bases between. The CDR3 here is CAISERGTEAFF. The CDR3 coding sequence is TGTGCCATCAGTGAGAGAGGCACTGAAGCTTTCTTT.

This clone has just a few counts. The V gene is TRBV15, the J gene TRBJ1-1, with a possible D match to TRBD1 (5 bases). The CDR3 sequence is 12 residues long. Trimming removed 0 bases from V and 10 bases from J, with 9 bases in between. The germline gives CDR1 LNHNV, CDR2 YYDKDF (reference sequence). In nucleotides, the CDR3 is TGTGCCACCAGCAGAGACCAGGGCGCAGCTTTCTTT. Translation gives CATSRDQGAAFF.

The V gene is TRBV9, the J gene TRBJ2-7; TRBD1 might be the D (5 bases). The CDR3 runs 15 residues. V was shortened by 0 bases and J by 0 bases, with 10 bases between the two germline ends. The germline V gene encodes CDR1 SGDLS and CDR2 YYNGEE. The CDR3 region has the DNA TGTGCCAGCAGCGTAGCGGTAGGGGCCTCCTACGAGCAGTACTTC. Translating gives CASSVAVGASYEQYF.

This chain uses TRBV5-1 with TRBJ2-3; TRBD2 agrees at 8 bases. Germline assignment: CDR1 SGHRS and CDR2 YFSETQ. This CDR3 region has 19 residues. V trimming: 7 bases; J trimming: 1 base; junction bases outside the gene matches: 20. Written as DNA, the CDR3 is TGCGCCAGCGAGCCCCGGGGGGGGATAGTTAGAGGTGGCACAGATACGCAGTATTTT. Amino acid sequence: CASEPRGGIVRGGTDTQYF.

The gene calls are TRBV28 and TRBJ1-2, with D possibly TRBD1 on 6 matching bases. This CDR3 comprises 13 residues. Per germline, CDR1 MDHEN and CDR2 SYDVKM. V lost 3 bases and J 4 bases, leaving 9 bases between the germline ends. The CDR3 protein is CASSFNRAYGYTF. As DNA, the CDR3 is TGTGCCAGCAGTTTCAACAGGGCCTATGGCTACACCTTC.

The V and J genes are TRBV5-8 and TRBJ2-7, with D tentatively TRBD1 (5 bases). CDR3 length: 12 residues. V dropped 4 bases and J dropped 0 bases, with 5 bases sitting between them. Germline CDR1 reads SGHTS; CDR2 reads YDEGEE. The CDR3 DNA sequence: TGTGCCAGCAGCAGGGGCTCCTACGAGCAGTACTTC. Translating it yields CASSRGSYEQYF. Drawing the rest from reference TRBV5-8 and TRBJ2-7, the complete variable domain is EAGVTQSPTHLIKTRGQQATLRCSPISGHTSVYWYQQALGLGLQFLLWYDEGEERNRGNFPPRFSGRQFPNYSSELNVNALELEDSALYLCASSRGSYEQYFGPGTRLTVT.

This clone was counted only a few times. The chain combines TRBV4-1 with TRBJ1-3; D unresolved. The V gene's germline CDR1 is MGHRA and CDR2 YSYEKL. Trimming left V 4 bases short and J 0 bases short, with 13 bases between. There are 16 residues in the CDR3. In nucleotides, the CDR3 is TGCGCCAGCAGCCGACCGGGTCACTCCTCTGGAAACACCATATATTTT. It is translated as CASSRPGHSSGNTIYF.

The CDR3 coding sequence is TGTGCCAGCAGGTCCCCCTGGACTAGCGGGAAGGGCGAGCAGTACTTC. Translating it yields CASRSPWTSGKGEQYF. The chain uses TRBV5-6 and TRBJ2-7, with TRBD2 identical over 12 bases. Germline V CDR1 and CDR2: SGHDT, YYEEEE. The trim removed 5 bases at V and 6 bases at J, leaving 12 bases unmatched. CDR3 length equals 16 residues. Filled out from reference TRBV5-6 and TRBJ2-7, the complete variable domain reads DAGVTQSPTHLIKTRGQQVTLRCSPKSGHDTVSWYQQALGQGPQFIFQYYEEEERQRGNFPDRFSGHQFPNYSSELNVNALLLGDSALYLCASRSPWTSGKGEQYFGPGTRLTVT.

The gene calls are TRBV9 and TRBJ2-1; 8 bases agree with TRBD2. The CDR3 loop spans 15 amino acids. J was trimmed by 4 bases and V by 3 bases; bases with no gene match: 6. CDR1 and CDR2 (germline): SGDLS, YYNGEE. In DNA form, the CDR3 reads TGTGCCAGCAGCGGTCCGGGCGGGAGGTACAATGAGCAGTTCTTC. This translates into CASSGPGGRYNEQFF.

J is TRBJ2-2 and V is TRBV2, with D possibly TRBD1 on 6 matching bases. This CDR3 has 16 amino acids. Looked up from germline, CDR1 is SNHLY and CDR2 is FYNNEI. Trimming pared 5 bases from V and 4 bases from J, leaving 17 bases between. CDR3 in DNA: TGTGCCAGCAGTTCAAGCCGTACAGGGAGCACCGGGGAGCTGTTTTTT. It codes for CASSSSRTGSTGELFF.

The V and J genes are TRBV5-1 and TRBJ2-3; 12 nucleotides align to TRBD2. The CDR3 runs 15 residues. Germline CDR1 is SGHRS and CDR2 is YFSETQ. V gave up 7 bases and J gave up 2 bases; unmatched junction bases: 5. CDR3 loop: CASAGLAGNTDTQYF. The CDR3 region has the DNA TGCGCCAGCGCCGGACTAGCGGGGAACACAGATACGCAGTATTTT.

The V call is TRBV21-1, the J call TRBJ1-1. TRBV21-1 is designated a pseudogene. This CDR3 has 17 residues. DNA for the CDR3: TGTGCCAGCAGCATCAAGACCCTGGACCGGAGGGGAACTGAAGCTTTCTTT. Translation gives CASSIKTLDRRGTEAFF.

CDR3 sequence reads: CASSPLGNSNQPQHF. In nucleotides, the CDR3 is TGCGCCAGCAGCCCCCTGGGCAATAGCAATCAGCCCCAGCATTTT. The chain uses TRBV4-1 and TRBJ1-5; D gene uncertain. V shed 4 bases and J shed 0 bases, with 10 bases lying between them. This CDR3 is 15 amino acids long. Germline V gene sequence: CDR1 MGHRA, CDR2 YSYEKL.

The gene calls are TRBV30 and TRBJ2-1, with 10 bases lining up with TRBD2. Germline-derived CDR1 and CDR2 are GTSNPN and SVGIG (reference sequence). The CDR3 runs 14 residues. After removal of 3 bases from V and 4 bases from J, the junction contained 3 bases not matched to a gene. The CDR3 spells CAWRGTSVYNEQFF. The CDR3 coding sequence is TGTGCCTGGAGGGGGACTAGCGTATACAATGAGCAGTTCTTC.

The rearrangement uses TRBV7-9 and TRBJ2-5; 8 bases agree with TRBD2. The CDR3 covers 16 residues. Germline V gene sequence: CDR1 SEHNR, CDR2 FQNEAQ (reference sequence). Unmatched junction bases numbered 8, after V lost 2 bases and J lost 3 bases. The CDR3 region has the DNA TGTGCCAGCAGCTTAAATAGCGGGGCCGCGAAAGAGACCCAGTACTTC. Protein: CASSLNSGAAKETQYF.

The CDR3 bases are TGTGCCAGCATAAGCTACGAGGGTACAGATACGCAGTATTTT. Translated, it gives CASISYEGTDTQYF. The rearrangement uses TRBV21-1 and TRBJ2-3; the table's D call, TRBD2, has no DNA check behind it. TRBV21-1 is a pseudogene locus. The CDR3 is made up of 14 amino acids.

This clone was seen only a few times. This chain links TRBV27 with TRBJ2-7; a possible D gene is TRBD1 (6 bases). The CDR3 runs to 16 residues. Germline-derived CDR1 and CDR2 are MNHEY and SMNVEV (reference sequence). V lost 5 bases to trimming and J lost 0 bases, with 17 bases between them. The CDR3 here is CASSRSGARSSYEQYF. As DNA, the CDR3 is TGTGCCAGCAGTAGATCAGGGGCCCGGAGCTCCTACGAGCAGTACTTC.